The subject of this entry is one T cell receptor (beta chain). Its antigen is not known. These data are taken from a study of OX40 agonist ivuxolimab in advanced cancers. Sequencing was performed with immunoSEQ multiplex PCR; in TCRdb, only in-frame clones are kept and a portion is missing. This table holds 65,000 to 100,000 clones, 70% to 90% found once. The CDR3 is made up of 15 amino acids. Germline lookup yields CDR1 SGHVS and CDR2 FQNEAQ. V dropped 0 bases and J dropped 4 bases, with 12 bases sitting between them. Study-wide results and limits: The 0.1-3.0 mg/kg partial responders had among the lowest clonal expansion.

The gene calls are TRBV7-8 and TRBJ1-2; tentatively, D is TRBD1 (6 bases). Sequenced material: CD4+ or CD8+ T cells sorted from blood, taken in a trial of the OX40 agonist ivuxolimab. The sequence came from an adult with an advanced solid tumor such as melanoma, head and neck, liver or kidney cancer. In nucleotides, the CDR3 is TGTGCCAGCAGCTTAGCCCCCAACAGGGTCTATGGCTACACCTTC. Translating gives CASSLAPNRVYGYTF.